The 21 T cell receptor beta chains reported below all come from one sample, sequenced in a study of cytomegalovirus exposure and HLA in healthy donors. Some clones are missing from TCRdb's copy, which holds only in-frame ones; the method was immunoSEQ multiplex PCR. The sample yields 200,000 or so clones, over 65% seen once. The specimen sequenced was PBMCs. The receptors stem from a man aged 18 to 29 in good health and CMV-seropositive.

The V gene is TRBV30, the J gene TRBJ1-5; unclear D gene. V lost 3 bases and J lost 3, with 9 bases in between. Germline-derived CDR1 and CDR2 are GTSNPN and SVGIG (reference sequence). The CDR3 is 13 residues long. The CDR3 DNA is TGTGCCTGGAGGTCGGGGTCCAATCAGCCCCAGCATTTT. It encodes CAWRSGSNQPQHF.

This rearrangement joins TRBV19 to TRBJ2-2; D is perhaps TRBD2 (6 bases). The CDR3 covers 16 residues. V was pared by 4 bases and J by 2 bases, with 14 bases between. Germline V gene sequence: CDR1 LNHDA, CDR2 SQIVND (reference sequence). The CDR3 here is CASSKAGGTNTGELFF. The CDR3 region has the DNA TGTGCCAGTAGTAAAGCCGGCGGGACCAACACCGGGGAGCTGTTTTTT.

The chain recombines TRBV18 with TRBJ2-3; 8 bases match TRBD2. This CDR3 comprises 15 residues. CDR1 is KGHSH and CDR2 is LQKENI in the germline V gene. V lost 3 bases to trimming and J lost 2 bases; unmatched junction nucleotides: 4. Here the CDR3 DNA reads TGTGCCAGCTCACCCCGACTAGCGTCCACAGATACGCAGTATTTT. Its translation is CASSPRLASTDTQYF.

This clone occurred once. The V call is TRBV5-4, the J call TRBJ1-1; 9 nucleotides agree with TRBD1. The CDR3 contains 15 residues. CDR1 and CDR2 (germline): SGHNT, YYREEE (reference sequence). Trimming took 0 bases from V and 6 from J; bases not matched to a gene: 6. CDR3 DNA: TGTGCCAGCAGCTTGGCGATGGGACAGGGCCCTGAAGCTTTCTTT. It specifies CASSLAMGQGPEAFF.

This clone was seen just once. CDR3 residues: CASSSRDRPGETQYF. The DNA of the CDR3 is TGTGCCAGCAGCTCGCGAGACAGGCCGGGAGAGACCCAGTACTTC. This sequence joins TRBV7-9 and TRBJ2-5, with D perhaps matching TRBD1 (6 bases). Trimming removed 4 bases at V and 4 bases at J, with 16 bases between. The CDR3 sequence is 15 residues long. Germline lookup yields CDR1 SEHNR and CDR2 FQNEAQ (reference sequence). Looking up the rest from reference TRBV7-9 and TRBJ2-5 gives the full variable domain: DTGVSQNPRHKITKRGQNVTFRCDPISEHNRLYWYRQTLGQGPEFLTYFQNEAQLEKSRLLSDRFSAERPKGSFSTLEIQRTEQGDSAMYLCASSSRDRPGETQYFGPGTRLLVL.

This clone has ten or more counts. The rearrangement uses TRBV4-3 and TRBJ1-3; 9 nucleotides agree with TRBD1. Germline V gene lookup returns CDR1 LGHNA and CDR2 YSLEER. Trimming cost V 4 bases and J 4 bases; bases outside gene matches: 8. This CDR3 contains 16 residues. The CDR3 nucleotides are TGCGCCAGCAGCCCGAATGCTGGACAGGGGGGAAACACCATATATTTT. The encoded protein is CASSPNAGQGGNTIYF.

The chain joins TRBV28 to TRBJ2-1; D ambiguous. The germline CDR1 and CDR2 sequences are MDHEN and SYDVKM. The CDR3 extends over 15 amino acids. Trimming pared 3 bases from V and 5 bases from J, leaving 14 bases between. CDR3 coding DNA: TGTGCCAGCAGTTTTTTTACGGCCAGGAACAATGAGCAGTTCTTC. Encoded protein: CASSFFTARNNEQFF.

The J gene is TRBJ1-3, the V gene TRBV29-1; perhaps TRBD1 as D (5 bases). CDR3 size: 13 residues. With 6 bases removed from V and 2 bases from J, the gap between germline ends came to 11 bases. Germline CDR1 is SQVTM and CDR2 is ANQGSEA. The CDR3 spells CSVGDRAGNTIYF. Here the CDR3 DNA reads TGCAGCGTGGGTGACAGAGCTGGAAACACCATATATTTT.

CDR3 sequence: CASRSGLVTGELFF. The DNA for the CDR3 is TGTGCCAGCCGCTCGGGACTAGTGACCGGGGAGCTGTTTTTT. The chain uses TRBV6-5 and TRBJ2-2, with 8 bases matching TRBD2. Germline V gene data show CDR1 as MNHEY and CDR2 as SVGAGI. This CDR3 has 14 residues. The J segment lost 5 bases and the V segment lost 8 bases, leaving 7 bases of the junction unmatched.

The chain recombines TRBV14 with TRBJ2-1, with D tentatively TRBD2 (6 bases). Trimming left V 4 bases short and J 0 bases short, with 13 bases between. Germline CDR1 and CDR2: SGHDN and FVKESK. The CDR3 is 16 residues long. Here the CDR3 DNA reads TGTGCCAGCAGCCCTTACGGGAGTATCTCCTACAATGAGCAGTTCTTC. Protein sequence: CASSPYGSISYNEQFF.

The rearrangement joins TRBV11-2 to TRBJ1-5; 11 bases agree with TRBD1. This CDR3 comprises 15 residues. V trimming: 5 bases; J trimming: 2 bases; junction bases outside the gene matches: 2. The germline V gene has CDR1 SGHAT and CDR2 FQNNGV. CDR3 loop: CASSQGQGGNQPQHF. The CDR3 coding sequence is TGTGCCAGCAGCCAGGGACAGGGGGGCAATCAGCCCCAGCATTTT.

V usage is TRBV30 and J usage is TRBJ2-3; D unresolved. Between the trimmed V and J ends, which lost 3 bases and 1 base, there was a span of 20 bases. The CDR3 sequence is 17 residues long. Germline-derived CDR1 and CDR2 are GTSNPN and SVGIG (reference sequence). CDR3: CAWSPRGSPYRTDTQYF. The CDR3 DNA is TGTGCCTGGAGCCCCCGAGGTAGCCCCTACCGCACAGATACGCAGTATTTT.

This chain uses TRBV27 with TRBJ2-7; 8 positions agree with TRBD2. The J segment lost 3 bases and the V segment lost 8 bases, leaving 9 bases of the junction unmatched. This CDR3 comprises 14 residues. Germline loops: CDR1 MNHEY, CDR2 SMNVEV (reference sequence). The CDR3 DNA sequence: TGTGCCAGCCGGGGGGGGAGTTTGGTCTACGAGCAGTACTTC. It yields the protein CASRGGSLVYEQYF.

The chain uses TRBV6-5 and TRBJ1-2; 9 nucleotides match TRBD1. Germline-derived CDR1 and CDR2 are MNHEY and SVGAGI. Trimming removed 4 bases from V and 8 bases from J; junction bases left unmatched: 8. This CDR3 comprises 14 residues. This chain's CDR3 is CASSSTGGWGGYTF. The CDR3, as DNA: TGTGCCAGCAGTTCAACAGGGGGCTGGGGAGGCTACACCTTC.

The genes are TRBV7-8 and TRBJ2-2; no firm D call. Deletions cut 4 bases from V and 8 bases from J, with 5 bases between. The length of the CDR3 is 11 residues. CDR1 and CDR2 (germline): SGHVS, FQNEAQ. The CDR3 is CASSYQGELFF. As DNA, the CDR3 is TGTGCCAGCAGCTATCAAGGGGAGCTGTTTTTT.

The chain uses TRBV7-2 and TRBJ2-3; D is ambiguous. Trimming removed 2 bases at V and 0 bases at J, with 9 bases between. Germline V gene lookup returns CDR1 SGHTA and CDR2 FQGNSA. The CDR3 contains 15 residues. CDR3 nucleotide sequence: TGTGCCAGCAGCTTACCGGTCCCTAGCACAGATACGCAGTATTTT. Translation: CASSLPVPSTDTQYF.

This chain connects TRBV27 to TRBJ1-5; D is unresolved. The germline V gene encodes CDR1 MNHEY and CDR2 SMNVEV (reference sequence). V was cut by 3 bases and J by 3 bases, with 3 bases left in between. The CDR3 consists of 12 residues. DNA for the CDR3: TGTGCCAGCAGTTTTAACAATCAGCCCCAGCATTTT. Translation gives CASSFNNQPQHF.

This clone was seen only a few times. V and J are TRBV28 and TRBJ2-7, with 7 bases fitting TRBD2. Germline-derived CDR1 and CDR2 are MDHEN and SYDVKM. This CDR3 spans 15 amino acids. After removal of 2 bases from V and 5 bases from J, the junction contained 9 bases not matched to a gene. This CDR3 reads CASSLGGGRLNEQYF. The CDR3, as DNA: TGTGCCAGCAGTTTAGGCGGCGGGAGATTGAACGAGCAGTACTTC. Full variable domain (remainder filled in from reference TRBV28 and TRBJ2-7): DVKVTQSSRYLVKRTGEKVFLECVQDMDHENMFWYRQDPGLGLRLIYFSYDVKMKEKGDIPEGYSVSREKKERFSLILESASTNQTSMYLCASSLGGGRLNEQYFGPGTRLTVT.

In DNA, the CDR3 is TGTGCCAGCAGTTTAGCCAGGTTCGGTCAGCCCCAGCATTTT. Protein sequence: CASSLARFGQPQHF. The chain recombines TRBV27 with TRBJ1-5; no reliable D call. Trimming removed 2 bases from V and 6 bases from J, with 11 bases in between. The CDR3 extends over 14 amino acids. From germline, CDR1 is MNHEY and CDR2 SMNVEV (reference sequence).

The rearrangement joins TRBV7-9 to TRBJ2-6, with TRBD1 identical over 9 bases. Germline trimming cut 3 bases from V and 2 bases from J; bases unmatched to any gene: 2. Germline loops: CDR1 SEHNR, CDR2 FQNEAQ (reference sequence). The CDR3 totals 16 residues. The CDR3 is CASSLRTGAGANVLTF. The CDR3 DNA follows: TGTGCCAGCAGCTTGAGGACAGGGGCTGGGGCCAACGTCCTGACTTTC.

The chain is built from TRBV6-6 and TRBJ2-7; 7 positions match TRBD1. CDR1 is MNHNY and CDR2 is SVGAGI in the germline V gene (reference sequence). The CDR3 has 15 amino acids. Trimming took 0 bases from V and 0 from J; bases not matched to a gene: 2. The CDR3 sequence: CASSYSRDSSYEQYF. DNA for the CDR3: TGTGCCAGCAGTTACTCAAGGGACAGCTCCTACGAGCAGTACTTC.